This passage covers 13 T cell receptor beta chains from one sample sequenced in a study of blood T cell repertoires in COVID-19. Data came from immunoSEQ multiplex PCR; TCRdb stores just in-frame clones and leaves some out. The sample records 180,000 or so clones, roughly four fifths being singletons. Sequencing used peripheral blood. These TCRs come from a man between 40 and 49 years old who had recovered from COVID-19.

The chain combines TRBV3-1 (or the pseudogene TRBV3-2) with TRBJ1-3; 8 nucleotides match TRBD1. Germline CDR1 LGHDT, CDR2 YNNKEL (reference sequence). The V gene end was trimmed by 7 bases and the J gene end by 4 bases; junction bases not matched to a gene: 6. This CDR3 has 14 amino acids. The CDR3 protein is CASIAGTGGNTIYF. The DNA for the CDR3 is TGTGCCAGCATCGCCGGGACAGGAGGAAACACCATATATTTT.

The chain couples TRBV12-5 to TRBJ2-7, with D maybe TRBD2 (6 bases). CDR1 is LGHNT and CDR2 is FRNRAP in the germline V gene. The ends were cut back, 6 bases at V and 4 bases at J, with 25 bases in the middle. The CDR3 is 17 amino acids. The DNA of the CDR3 is TGTGCTAGTGGGCAAAACTTAGGAGTAGCGGCACCTTACGAGCAGTACTTC. It translates to CASGQNLGVAAPYEQYF. Combining the CDR3 with reference TRBV12-5 and TRBJ2-7 gives the whole variable domain DARVTQTPRHKVTEMGQEVTMRCQPILGHNTVFWYRQTMMQGLELLAYFRNRAPLDDSGMPKDRFSAEMPDATLATLKIQPSEPRDSAVYFCASGQNLGVAAPYEQYFGPGTRLTVT.

The J gene is TRBJ2-3, the V gene TRBV18, with TRBD1 matching over 8 bases. After removal of 3 bases from V and 3 bases from J, the junction contained 5 bases not matched to a gene. Germline CDR1 KGHSH, CDR2 LQKENI. The CDR3 is 15 amino acids. The CDR3 coding sequence is TGTGCCAGCTCACCCTTGGACAGGGCTACAGATACGCAGTATTTT. Protein: CASSPLDRATDTQYF.

CDR3 bases: TGTGCCAGCAGCCAAGCCTCCAGGGGGCGCAGTAATTCACCCCTCCACTTT. This codes for CASSQASRGRSNSPLHF. V is TRBV3-1 (or the pseudogene TRBV3-2) and J is TRBJ1-6, with 8 bases lining up with TRBD1. There are 17 residues in the CDR3. V was clipped by 1 base and J by 6 bases; unmatched bases: 8. Per germline, CDR1 LGHDT and CDR2 YNNKEL (reference sequence).

The chain has TRBV24-1 and TRBJ2-1, with D possibly TRBD2 on 6 matching bases. The CDR3 has 16 residues. V lost 4 bases and J 4 bases, leaving 16 bases between the germline ends. Germline V gene sequence: CDR1 KGHDR, CDR2 SFDVKD. CDR3 in DNA: TGTGCCACCAGTGACTCGGACTACAACCAATACAATGAGCAGTTCTTC. It specifies CATSDSDYNQYNEQFF.

This sequence joins TRBV27 and TRBJ2-7; 8 bases agree with TRBD1. This CDR3 region has 13 residues. Germline V gives CDR1 MNHEY, CDR2 SMNVEV (reference sequence). The junction had 7 bases not matched to a gene; V was cut back by 5 bases and J by 7 bases. The CDR3 protein is CASSPDREGEQYF. In DNA form, the CDR3 reads TGTGCCAGCAGTCCGGACAGGGAAGGAGAGCAGTACTTC.

The chain has TRBV6-1 and TRBJ2-5, with D uncertain. Germline V gene sequence: CDR1 MNHNS, CDR2 SASEGT. The CDR3 sequence is 14 residues long. Trimming stripped 1 base from V and 2 bases from J, with 8 bases between. CDR3 loop: CASSEGWAQETQYF. The CDR3 DNA reads TGTGCCAGCAGTGAAGGGTGGGCTCAAGAGACCCAGTACTTC.

This clone came up a few times. This chain links TRBV9 with TRBJ2-7, with D perhaps TRBD1 (5 bases). With 3 bases removed from V and 7 bases from J, the gap between germline ends came to 17 bases. From germline, CDR1 is SGDLS and CDR2 YYNGEE. The CDR3 sequence is 14 residues long. This chain's CDR3 is CASSGRDRIGEQYF. The CDR3 DNA reads as TGTGCCAGCAGCGGCAGGGATAGGATAGGAGAGCAGTACTTC.

A single count supports this clone. The genes are TRBV30 and TRBJ1-5, with D possibly TRBD1 on 5 matching bases. The CDR3 is 15 amino acids. Trimming removed 2 bases at V and 0 bases at J, with 11 bases between. Germline V lookup: CDR1 GTSNPN, CDR2 SVGIG (reference sequence). The CDR3 DNA sequence: TGTGCCTGGAGTTCTGGGGGGAATAGCAATCAGCCCCAGCATTTT. Its protein product is CAWSSGGNSNQPQHF.

The chain carries TRBV7-3 and TRBJ2-7; D might be TRBD1 (6 bases). Germline values: CDR1 SGHTA, CDR2 FQGTGA. The V end lost 5 bases, the J end lost 2 bases, and 10 bases lay between the germline ends. The CDR3 loop spans 13 amino acids. CDR3 nucleotides: TGTGCCAGCAGCCTGGACAGCACCTACGAGCAGTACTTC. This sequence encodes CASSLDSTYEQYF. Together with reference TRBV7-3 and TRBJ2-7, the CDR3 gives the full variable domain: GAGVSQTPSNKVTEKGKYVELRCDPISGHTALYWYRQSLGQGPEFLIYFQGTGAADDSGLPNDRFFAVRPEGSVSTLKIQRTERGDSAVYLCASSLDSTYEQYFGPGTRLTVT.

This clone has only one observation. The V and J genes are TRBV4-1 and TRBJ2-7; tentative D call: TRBD2 (6 bases). This CDR3 has 15 residues. Trimming removed 1 base at V and 2 bases at J, with 12 bases between. Germline CDR1 is MGHRA and CDR2 is YSYEKL. In DNA, the CDR3 is TGCGCCAGCAGCCAAGCGATCGGGGGAGCCTACGAGCAGTACTTC. Amino acids: CASSQAIGGAYEQYF.

The rearrangement joins TRBV4-3 to TRBJ1-1, with D tentatively TRBD1 (6 bases). The CDR3 contains 16 residues. In germline, CDR1 is LGHNA, CDR2 YSLEER. V was clipped by 5 bases and J by 0 bases, with 16 bases between them. The CDR3 loop is CASSARQVSLNTEAFF. As DNA, the CDR3 is TGCGCCAGCAGCGCCCGACAGGTTAGCTTGAACACTGAAGCTTTCTTT.

V is TRBV7-9 and J is TRBJ2-2; 9 bases agree with TRBD1. CDR3 size: 19 residues. The V gene end was trimmed by 6 bases and the J gene end by 4 bases; junction bases not matched to a gene: 18. The germline gives CDR1 SEHNR, CDR2 FQNEAQ (reference sequence). CDR3 loop: CASRPTGGGAAAATGELFF. The CDR3 nucleotides read TGTGCCAGCAGGCCTACAGGGGGCGGCGCAGCGGCGGCCACCGGGGAGCTGTTTTTT.